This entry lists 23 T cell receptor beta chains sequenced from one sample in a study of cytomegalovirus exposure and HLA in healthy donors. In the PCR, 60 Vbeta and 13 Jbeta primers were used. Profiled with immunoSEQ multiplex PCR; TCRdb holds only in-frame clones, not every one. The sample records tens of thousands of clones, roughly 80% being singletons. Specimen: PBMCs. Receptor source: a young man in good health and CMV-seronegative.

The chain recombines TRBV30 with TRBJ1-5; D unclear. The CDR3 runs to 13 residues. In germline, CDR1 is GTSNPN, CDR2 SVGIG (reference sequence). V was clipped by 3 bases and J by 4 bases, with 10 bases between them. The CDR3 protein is CAWSPGENQPQHF. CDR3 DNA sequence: TGTGCCTGGAGCCCCGGGGAGAATCAGCCCCAGCATTTT.

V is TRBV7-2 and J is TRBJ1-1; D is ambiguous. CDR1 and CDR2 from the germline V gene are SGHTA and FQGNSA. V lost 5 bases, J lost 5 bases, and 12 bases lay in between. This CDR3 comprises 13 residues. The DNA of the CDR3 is TGTGCCAGCAGCACAAAATCGGGGACTGAAGCTTTCTTT. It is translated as CASSTKSGTEAFF.

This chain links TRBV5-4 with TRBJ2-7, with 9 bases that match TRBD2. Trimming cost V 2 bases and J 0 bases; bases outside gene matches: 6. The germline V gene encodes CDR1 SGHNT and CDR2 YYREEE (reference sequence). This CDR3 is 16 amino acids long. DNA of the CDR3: TGTGCCAGCAGCTTCTCCTTAGCGGGAGTCTCCTACGAGCAGTACTTC. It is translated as CASSFSLAGVSYEQYF.

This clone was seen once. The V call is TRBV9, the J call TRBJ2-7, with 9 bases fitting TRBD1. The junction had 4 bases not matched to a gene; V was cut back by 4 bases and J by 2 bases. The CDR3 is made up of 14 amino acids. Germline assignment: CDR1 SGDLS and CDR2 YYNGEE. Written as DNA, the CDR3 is TGTGCCAGCAGCCCAAGGACAGGGGCCTACGAGCAGTACTTC. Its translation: CASSPRTGAYEQYF.

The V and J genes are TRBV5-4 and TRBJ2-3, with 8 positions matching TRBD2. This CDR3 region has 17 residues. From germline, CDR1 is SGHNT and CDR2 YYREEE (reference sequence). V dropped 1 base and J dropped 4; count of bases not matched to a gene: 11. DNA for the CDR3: TGTGCCAGCAGCTTGAGTTTAACTAGGACTAGCCCAGATACGCAGTATTTT. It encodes CASSLSLTRTSPDTQYF. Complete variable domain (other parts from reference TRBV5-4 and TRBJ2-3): ETGVTQSPTHLIKTRGQQVTLRCSSQSGHNTVSWYQQALGQGPQFIFQYYREEENGRGNFPPRFSGLQFPNYSSELNVNALELDDSALYLCASSLSLTRTSPDTQYFGPGTRLTVL.

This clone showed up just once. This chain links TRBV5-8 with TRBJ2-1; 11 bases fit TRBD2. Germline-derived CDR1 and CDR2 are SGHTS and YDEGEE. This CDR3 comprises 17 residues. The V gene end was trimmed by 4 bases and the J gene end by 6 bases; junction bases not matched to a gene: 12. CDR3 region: CASSPVAPGLAVNEQFF. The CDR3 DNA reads TGTGCCAGCAGCCCGGTTGCACCGGGACTAGCGGTCAATGAGCAGTTCTTC.

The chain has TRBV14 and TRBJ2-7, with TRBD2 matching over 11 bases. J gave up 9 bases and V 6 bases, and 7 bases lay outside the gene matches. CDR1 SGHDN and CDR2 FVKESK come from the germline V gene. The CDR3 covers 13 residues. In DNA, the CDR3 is TGTGCCAGCAGGGTAGCGGGAGGGCGGTCGCAGTACTTC. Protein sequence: CASRVAGGRSQYF.

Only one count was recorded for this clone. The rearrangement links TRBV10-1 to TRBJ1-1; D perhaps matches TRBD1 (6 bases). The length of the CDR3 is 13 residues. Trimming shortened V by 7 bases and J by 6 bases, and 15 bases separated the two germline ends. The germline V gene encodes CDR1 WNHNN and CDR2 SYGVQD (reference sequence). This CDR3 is CASTAGGKAEAFF. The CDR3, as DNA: TGCGCCAGCACTGCGGGGGGCAAGGCTGAAGCTTTCTTT.

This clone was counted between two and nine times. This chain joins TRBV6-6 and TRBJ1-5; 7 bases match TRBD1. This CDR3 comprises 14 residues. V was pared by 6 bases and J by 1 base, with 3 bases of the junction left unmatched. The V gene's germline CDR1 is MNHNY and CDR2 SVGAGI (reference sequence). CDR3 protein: CASRPTGSNQPQHF. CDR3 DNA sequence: TGTGCCAGCAGGCCGACAGGGAGCAATCAGCCCCAGCATTTT.

This CDR3 is CASGSGVSYEQYF. CDR3 nucleotides: TGCGCCAGCGGTAGCGGCGTCTCCTACGAGCAGTACTTC. The V call is TRBV10-2, the J call TRBJ2-7; TRBD2 is a possible D gene (6 bases). Trimming took off 8 bases at V and 0 bases at J, with 11 bases between the two ends. CDR1 and CDR2 (germline): WSHSY, SAAADI. The CDR3 totals 13 residues.

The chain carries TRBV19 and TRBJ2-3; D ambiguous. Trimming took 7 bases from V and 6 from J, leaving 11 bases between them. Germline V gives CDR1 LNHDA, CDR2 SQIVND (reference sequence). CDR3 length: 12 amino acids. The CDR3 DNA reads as TGTGCCAGTACCTCATCTCGGGATACGCAGTATTTT. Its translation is CASTSSRDTQYF.

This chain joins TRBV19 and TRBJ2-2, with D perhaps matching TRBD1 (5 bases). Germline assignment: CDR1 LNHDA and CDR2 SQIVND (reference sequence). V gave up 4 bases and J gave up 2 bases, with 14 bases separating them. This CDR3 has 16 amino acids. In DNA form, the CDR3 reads TGTGCCAGTAGTACCCGGACATCGGATAACACCGGGGAGCTGTTTTTT. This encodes CASSTRTSDNTGELFF.

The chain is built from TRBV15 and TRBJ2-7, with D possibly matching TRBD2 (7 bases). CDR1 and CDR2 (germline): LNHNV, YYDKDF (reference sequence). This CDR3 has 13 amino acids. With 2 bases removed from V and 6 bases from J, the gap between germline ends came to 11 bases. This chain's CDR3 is CATSRRAGAEQYF. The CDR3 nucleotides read TGTGCCACCAGCAGACGGGCGGGGGCCGAGCAGTACTTC.

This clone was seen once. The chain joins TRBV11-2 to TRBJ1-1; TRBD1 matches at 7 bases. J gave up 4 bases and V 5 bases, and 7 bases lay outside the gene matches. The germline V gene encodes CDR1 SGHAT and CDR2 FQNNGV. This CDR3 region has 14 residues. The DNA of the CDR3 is TGTGCCAGCAGCAGTGACAGGGTGGTCACTGAAGCTTTCTTT. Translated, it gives CASSSDRVVTEAFF.

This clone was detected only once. CDR3 loop: CASGFRTGVNYGYTF. The CDR3 nucleotides read TGTGCCAGCGGGTTTCGGACAGGGGTTAACTATGGCTACACCTTC. The chain links TRBV6-1 to TRBJ1-2; 9 positions match TRBD1. Trimming took 8 bases from V and 1 from J; bases not matched to a gene: 8. Looked up from germline, CDR1 is MNHNS and CDR2 is SASEGT. The CDR3 is made up of 15 amino acids.

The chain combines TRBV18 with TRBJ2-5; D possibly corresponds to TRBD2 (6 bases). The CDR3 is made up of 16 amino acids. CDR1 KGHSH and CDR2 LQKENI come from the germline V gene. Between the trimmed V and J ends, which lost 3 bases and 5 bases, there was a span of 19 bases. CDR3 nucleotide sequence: TGTGCCAGCTCACCCGCTAGCGCGTGGGGTAGGGAGACCCAGTACTTC. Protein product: CASSPASAWGRETQYF.

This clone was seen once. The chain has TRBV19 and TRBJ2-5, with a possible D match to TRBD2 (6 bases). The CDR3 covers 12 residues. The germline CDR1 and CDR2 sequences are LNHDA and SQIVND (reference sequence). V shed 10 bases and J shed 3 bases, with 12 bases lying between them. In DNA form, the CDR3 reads TGTGCCACCGGGACTTCCAAAGAGACCCAGTACTTC. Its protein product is CATGTSKETQYF. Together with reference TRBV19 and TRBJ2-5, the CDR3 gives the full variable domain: DGGITQSPKYLFRKEGQNVTLSCEQNLNHDAMYWYRQDPGQGLRLIYYSQIVNDFQKGDIAEGYSVSREKKESFPLTVTSAQKNPTAFYLCATGTSKETQYFGPGTRLLVL.

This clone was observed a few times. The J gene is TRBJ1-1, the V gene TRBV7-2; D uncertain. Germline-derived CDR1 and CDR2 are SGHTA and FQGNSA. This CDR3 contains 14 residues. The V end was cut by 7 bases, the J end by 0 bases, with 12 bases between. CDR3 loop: CASNPTWLNTEAFF. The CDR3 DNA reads TGTGCCAGCAACCCTACGTGGTTGAACACTGAAGCTTTCTTT.

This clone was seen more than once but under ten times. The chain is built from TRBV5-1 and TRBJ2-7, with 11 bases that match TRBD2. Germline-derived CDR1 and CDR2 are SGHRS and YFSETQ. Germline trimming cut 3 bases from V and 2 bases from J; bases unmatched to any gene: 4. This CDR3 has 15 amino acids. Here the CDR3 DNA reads TGCGCCAGCAGCTGGGGACTAGCGGAAGCCTACGAGCAGTACTTC. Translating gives CASSWGLAEAYEQYF.

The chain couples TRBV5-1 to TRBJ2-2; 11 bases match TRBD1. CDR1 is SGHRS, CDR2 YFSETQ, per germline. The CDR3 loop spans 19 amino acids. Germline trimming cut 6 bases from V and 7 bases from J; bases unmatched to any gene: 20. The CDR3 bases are TGCGCCAGCACCCCCCTCCTAGGCGGTGGGACAGGGGGATTCGGGGAGCTGTTTTTT. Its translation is CASTPLLGGGTGGFGELFF.

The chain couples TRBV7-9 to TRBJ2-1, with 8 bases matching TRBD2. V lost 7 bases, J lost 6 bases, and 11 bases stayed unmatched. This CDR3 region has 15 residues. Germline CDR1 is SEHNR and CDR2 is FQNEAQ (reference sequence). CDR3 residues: CASNRGLGDLNEQFF. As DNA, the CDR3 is TGTGCCAGCAACCGGGGACTAGGGGACCTCAATGAGCAGTTCTTC.

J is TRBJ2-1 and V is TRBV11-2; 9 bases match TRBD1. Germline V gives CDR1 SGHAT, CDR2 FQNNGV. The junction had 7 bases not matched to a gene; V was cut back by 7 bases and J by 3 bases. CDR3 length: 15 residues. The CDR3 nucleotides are TGTGCCAGCACCGACCGGGGACAGGGCTACAATGAGCAGTTCTTC. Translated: CASTDRGQGYNEQFF.

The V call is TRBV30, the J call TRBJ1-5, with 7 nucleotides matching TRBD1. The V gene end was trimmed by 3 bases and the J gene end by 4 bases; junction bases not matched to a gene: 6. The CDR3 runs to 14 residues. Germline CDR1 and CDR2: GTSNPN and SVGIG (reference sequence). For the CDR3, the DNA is TGTGCCTGGAGCCGGGGACAGTTTAATCAGCCCCAGCATTTT. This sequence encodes CAWSRGQFNQPQHF.